This TCR beta chain was sequenced for a study of control samples from healthy donors and cancer patients. Clones were sequenced by immunoSEQ multiplex PCR, and TCRdb holds only the in-frame ones, with some missing. The sample lists around 130,000 clones, 70% to 90% occurring once. The clonotype was recovered from a man aged 45-60 years in good health. Material: blood.

The CDR3 reads CASSIGQFPTNEKLFF. For the CDR3, the DNA is TGTGCCAGTAGTATCGGACAGTTCCCAACTAATGAAAAACTGTTTTTT. The chain uses TRBV19 and TRBJ1-4; tentatively, D is TRBD1 (6 bases). The germline V gene encodes CDR1 LNHDA and CDR2 SQIVND (reference sequence). The CDR3 covers 16 residues. V dropped 3 bases and J dropped 0 bases, with 11 bases sitting between them.